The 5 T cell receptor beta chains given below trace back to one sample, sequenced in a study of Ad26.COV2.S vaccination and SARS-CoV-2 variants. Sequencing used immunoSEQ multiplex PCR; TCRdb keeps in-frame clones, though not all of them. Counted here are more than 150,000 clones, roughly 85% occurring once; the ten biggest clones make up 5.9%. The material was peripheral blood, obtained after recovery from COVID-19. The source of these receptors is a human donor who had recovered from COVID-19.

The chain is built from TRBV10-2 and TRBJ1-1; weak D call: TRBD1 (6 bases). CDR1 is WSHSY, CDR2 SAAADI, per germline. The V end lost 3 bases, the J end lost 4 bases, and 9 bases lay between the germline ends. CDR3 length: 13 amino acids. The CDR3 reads CASSERTATEAFF. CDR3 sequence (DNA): TGCGCCAGCAGTGAACGGACAGCCACTGAAGCTTTCTTT.

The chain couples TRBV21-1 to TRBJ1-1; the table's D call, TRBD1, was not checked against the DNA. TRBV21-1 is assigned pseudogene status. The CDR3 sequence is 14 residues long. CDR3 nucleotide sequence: TGTGCCAGCAGCAATATTGGGCACAGGGCTGAAGCTTTCTTT. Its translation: CASSNIGHRAEAFF.

The DNA of the CDR3 is TGTGCCAGCAGTAGTGTCGGAACTAATGAAAAACTGTTTTTT. Translated: CASSSVGTNEKLFF. The chain employs TRBV27 and TRBJ1-4, with unresolved D. V dropped 5 bases and J dropped 1 base, with 8 bases sitting between them. The CDR3 totals 14 residues. Per germline, CDR1 MNHEY and CDR2 SMNVEV (reference sequence).

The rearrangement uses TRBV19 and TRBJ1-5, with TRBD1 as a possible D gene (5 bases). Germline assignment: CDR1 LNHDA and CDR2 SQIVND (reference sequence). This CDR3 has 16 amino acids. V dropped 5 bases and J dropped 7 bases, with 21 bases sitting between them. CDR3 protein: CASSFRRGRGFQPQHF. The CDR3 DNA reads TGTGCCAGTAGTTTCCGGCGGGGGAGGGGCTTCCAGCCCCAGCATTTT.

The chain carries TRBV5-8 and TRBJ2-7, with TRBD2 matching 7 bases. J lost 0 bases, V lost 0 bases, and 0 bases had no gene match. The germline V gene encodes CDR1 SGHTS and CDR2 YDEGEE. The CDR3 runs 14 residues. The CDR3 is CASSLGGGSYEQYF. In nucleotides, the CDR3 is TGTGCCAGCAGCTTGGGCGGGGGCTCCTACGAGCAGTACTTC.